This T cell receptor (beta chain) was retrieved from a study of cytomegalovirus exposure and HLA in healthy donors. Study conclusions and caveats: Most observed TCR sequences were rare, whereas some public TCRs were detected in many donors.

Looked up from germline, CDR1 is GTSNPN and CDR2 is SVGIG (reference sequence). The CDR3 totals 14 residues. Trimming shortened V by 3 bases and J by 0 bases, and 11 bases separated the two germline ends. The PCR was carried out with 60 Vbeta primers and 13 Jbeta primers. TCRdb's table, derived via immunoSEQ multiplex PCR, lists solely in-frame clones and lacks some. The repertoire holds about 180,000 clones, approximately 72% seen once, with 2% to 3% in the top ten. In the case of this clone: What it binds is unknown.

The sample consisted of PBMCs. The sequence derives from a human donor in good health. The V gene is TRBV30, the J gene TRBJ1-2; D is possibly TRBD1 (6 bases). CDR3 sequence: CAWSRGPANYGYTF. CDR3 in DNA: TGTGCCTGGAGCAGGGGCCCCGCTAACTATGGCTACACCTTC.